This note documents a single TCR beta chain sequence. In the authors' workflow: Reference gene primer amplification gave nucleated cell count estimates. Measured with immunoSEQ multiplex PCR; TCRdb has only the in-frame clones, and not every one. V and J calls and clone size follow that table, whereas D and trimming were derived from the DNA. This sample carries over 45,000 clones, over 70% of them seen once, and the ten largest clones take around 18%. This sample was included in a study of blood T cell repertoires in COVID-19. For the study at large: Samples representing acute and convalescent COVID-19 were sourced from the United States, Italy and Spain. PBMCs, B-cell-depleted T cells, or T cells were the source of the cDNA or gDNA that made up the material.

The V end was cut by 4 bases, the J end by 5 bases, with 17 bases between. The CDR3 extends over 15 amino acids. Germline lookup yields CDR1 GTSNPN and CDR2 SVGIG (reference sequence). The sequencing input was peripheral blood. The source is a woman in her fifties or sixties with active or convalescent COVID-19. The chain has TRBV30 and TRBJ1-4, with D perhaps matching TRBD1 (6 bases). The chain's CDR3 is CAWKVPRDNNEKLFF. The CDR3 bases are TGTGCCTGGAAGGTTCCCCGGGACAACAATGAAAAACTGTTTTTT.